This T cell receptor beta chain was retrieved from a study of blood T cell repertoires in COVID-19. As for the study in general: The cDNA or gDNA used as material had been derived from T cells, B-cell-depleted T cells, or PBMCs.

Germline values: CDR1 SQVTM, CDR2 ANQGSEA. Trimming removed 5 bases from V and 4 bases from J; junction bases left unmatched: 13. CDR3 length: 15 amino acids. Profiled with immunoSEQ multiplex PCR; TCRdb holds only in-frame clones, not every one. Of 250,000 to 300,000 clones listed, approximately 87% are singletons. The clonotype was recovered from a man aged 60 to 69 who had recovered from COVID-19. This chain uses TRBV29-1 with TRBJ1-1, with TRBD1 matching 7 bases. What was sequenced was peripheral blood. The CDR3 reads CSVLGGAGGSTEAFF. CDR3 in DNA: TGCAGCGTTTTAGGGGGCGCGGGCGGGTCCACTGAAGCTTTCTTT.